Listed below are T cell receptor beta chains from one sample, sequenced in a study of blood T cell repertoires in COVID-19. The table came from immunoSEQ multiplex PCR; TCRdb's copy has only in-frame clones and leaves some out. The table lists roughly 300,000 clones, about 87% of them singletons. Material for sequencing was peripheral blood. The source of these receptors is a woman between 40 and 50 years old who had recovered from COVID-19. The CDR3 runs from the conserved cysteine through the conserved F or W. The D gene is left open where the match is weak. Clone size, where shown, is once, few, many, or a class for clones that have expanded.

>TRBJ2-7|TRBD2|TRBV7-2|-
CASSLSGNSYEQYF
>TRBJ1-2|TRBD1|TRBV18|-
CASSPPRQGVLHGYTF
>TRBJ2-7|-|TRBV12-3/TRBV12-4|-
CASSLSGTLEQYF
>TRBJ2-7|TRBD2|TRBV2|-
CASSGLAVSYEQYF
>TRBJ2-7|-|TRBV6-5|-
CASSYSVAGDEQYF
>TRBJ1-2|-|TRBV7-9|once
CASSLDVQLGFSLGYTF
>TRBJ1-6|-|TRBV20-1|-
CSAKGNSPLHF
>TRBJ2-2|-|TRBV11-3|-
CASRPTRGTGELFF
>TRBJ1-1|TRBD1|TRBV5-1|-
CASSLSPGGLEAFF
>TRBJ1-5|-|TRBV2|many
CASSESGLQPQHF
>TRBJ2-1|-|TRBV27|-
CASSYKSPLSYNEQFF
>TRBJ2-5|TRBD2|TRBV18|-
CASSPASGEETQYF
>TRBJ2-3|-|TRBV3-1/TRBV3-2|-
CASSHGEADTQYF
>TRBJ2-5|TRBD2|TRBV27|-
CASSWTSGVAGEETQYF
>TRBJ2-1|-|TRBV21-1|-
CASSKPDYLEQFF
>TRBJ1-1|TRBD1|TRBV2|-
CASSEGTGSEAFF
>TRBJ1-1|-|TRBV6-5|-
CASRRQLNTEAFF
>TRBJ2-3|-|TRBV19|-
CASSNPSPPQGSQYF
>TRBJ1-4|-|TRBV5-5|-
CASSPRVGARNEKLFF
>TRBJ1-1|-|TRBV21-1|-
CASSNKQGSTEAFF
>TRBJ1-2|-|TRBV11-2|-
CASRGHRAANYGYTF
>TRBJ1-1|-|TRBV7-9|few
CASKVGHQNTEAFF
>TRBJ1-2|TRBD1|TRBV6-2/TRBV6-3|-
CASSYSRGGGYGYTF
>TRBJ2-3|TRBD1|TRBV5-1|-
CASSSGGLSTDTQYF
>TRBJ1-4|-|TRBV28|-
CASSFDSGATNEKLFF
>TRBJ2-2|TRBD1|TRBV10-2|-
CASLQTGGYTGELFF
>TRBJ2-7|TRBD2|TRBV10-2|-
CASSERLAGGLPREQYF
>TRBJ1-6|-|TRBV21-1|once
CASGFRPGQAPHSYNSPLHF
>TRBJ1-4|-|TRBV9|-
CASSVATEAVGTNEKLFF
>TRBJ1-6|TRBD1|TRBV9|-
CASRGQSSSYNSPLHF
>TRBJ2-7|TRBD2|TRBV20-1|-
CSASAGGVSEQYF